The 22 T cell receptor beta chains given below trace back to one sample, sequenced in a study of T cell repertoires in ileal Crohn's disease. The repertoire was sequenced with immunoSEQ multiplex PCR; TCRdb's copy has only in-frame clones and lacks some. The sample has 14,000 or so clones; about 71% are singletons. Sequencing was performed on ileal tissue. The receptor set was obtained from an adult with Crohn's disease.

The chain uses TRBV7-2 and TRBJ1-4; 11 bases map to TRBD1. The CDR3 runs 15 residues. Unmatched junction bases numbered 7, after V lost 6 bases and J lost 7 bases. CDR1 is SGHTA and CDR2 is FQGNSA in the germline V gene. CDR3 loop: CASRPDRGHFEKLFF. The CDR3 nucleotides are TGTGCCAGCAGACCGGACAGGGGGCATTTTGAAAAACTGTTTTTT. Together with reference TRBV7-2 and TRBJ1-4, the CDR3 gives the full variable domain: GAGVSQSPSNKVTEKGKDVELRCDPISGHTALYWYRQSLGQGLEFLIYFQGNSAPDKSGLPSDRFSAERTGGSVSTLTIQRTQQEDSAVYLCASRPDRGHFEKLFFGSGTQLSVL.

V and J are TRBV5-4 and TRBJ2-5, with TRBD2 identical over 7 bases. The CDR3 consists of 15 residues. The V gene's germline CDR1 is SGHNT and CDR2 YYREEE (reference sequence). Trimming removed 4 bases from V and 3 bases from J; junction bases left unmatched: 9. The CDR3: CASSRGVGREETQYF. The CDR3 nucleotides are TGTGCCAGCAGCCGGGGGGTGGGCAGAGAAGAGACCCAGTACTTC.

This clone was detected only once. The rearrangement links TRBV30 to TRBJ2-6; maybe TRBD2 (5 bases). CDR3 size: 15 residues. V was pared by 5 bases and J by 0 bases, with 11 bases between. The germline CDR1 and CDR2 sequences are GTSNPN and SVGIG (reference sequence). The CDR3 DNA reads as TGTGCCTGGGCGGGTCCGGGCTCTGGGGCCAACGTCCTGACTTTC. It codes for CAWAGPGSGANVLTF.

The chain is built from TRBV29-1 and TRBJ2-3, with D possibly being TRBD1 (6 bases). Germline CDR1 is SQVTM and CDR2 is ANQGSEA. The CDR3 is made up of 19 amino acids. V lost 0 bases to trimming and J lost 1 base, with 23 bases between them. CDR3 sequence reads: CSVEDPHSQGIGGTDTQYF. Here the CDR3 DNA reads TGCAGCGTTGAAGACCCGCACTCACAGGGAATCGGCGGCACAGATACGCAGTATTTT.

V and J are TRBV6-6 and TRBJ2-7, with 8 positions matching TRBD1. After removal of 5 bases from V and 6 bases from J, the junction contained 3 bases not matched to a gene. Germline V gene data show CDR1 as MNHNY and CDR2 as SVGAGI (reference sequence). This CDR3 is 12 amino acids long. The CDR3 loop is CASSGQGSEQYF. The CDR3, as DNA: TGTGCCAGCAGTGGACAGGGTAGCGAGCAGTACTTC.

The CDR3 DNA sequence: TGTGCCAGCAGCCAAAATTCTGGGACTGAAGCTTTCTTT. It translates to CASSQNSGTEAFF. This chain uses TRBV7-3 with TRBJ1-1; D not certain. CDR1 is SGHTA and CDR2 is FQGTGA in the germline V gene. Trimming took off 5 bases at V and 5 bases at J, with 12 bases between the two ends. This CDR3 has 13 amino acids.

The chain joins TRBV6-1 to TRBJ1-2; D is perhaps TRBD1 (5 bases). The germline gives CDR1 MNHNS, CDR2 SASEGT. The CDR3 is made up of 14 amino acids. The ends were cut back, 10 bases at V and 3 bases at J, with 18 bases in the middle. CDR3 nucleotide sequence: TGTGCCACCGCCTATCAGGGAAGCGACTATGGCTACACCTTC. This gives the protein CATAYQGSDYGYTF.

This clone was detected once. The genes are TRBV5-1 and TRBJ2-5; the match to TRBD2 covers 12 bases. This CDR3 comprises 16 residues. Per the germline V gene, CDR1 is SGHRS and CDR2 is YFSETQ. J gave up 1 base and V 6 bases, and 7 bases lay outside the gene matches. The CDR3 DNA reads TGCGCCAGCAACTCTGGACTAGCGGGGTTCCAAGAGACCCAGTACTTC. It translates to CASNSGLAGFQETQYF.

The chain links TRBV5-1 to TRBJ2-3; the match to TRBD2 covers 10 bases. The germline gives CDR1 SGHRS, CDR2 YFSETQ. CDR3 length: 16 residues. V lost 0 bases to trimming and J lost 2 bases; unmatched junction nucleotides: 3. CDR3 amino acids: CASSLVAGGYTDTQYF. CDR3 in DNA: TGCGCCAGCAGCTTGGTAGCGGGGGGTTACACAGATACGCAGTATTTT.

The V and J genes are TRBV19 and TRBJ2-7, with TRBD1 matching over 9 bases. This CDR3 spans 13 amino acids. Trimming at V came to 1 base and at J to 5 bases, leaving 0 bases not matched to a gene. Germline V CDR1 and CDR2: LNHDA, SQIVND (reference sequence). CDR3 sequence reads: CASSIGTGDEQYF. The CDR3 DNA follows: TGTGCCAGTAGTATAGGGACAGGGGACGAGCAGTACTTC.

The CDR3 nucleotides read TGTGCCAGCAGCTCTAGAGCGGGGTGGAGAAACACCATATATTTT. The encoded protein is CASSSRAGWRNTIYF. The rearrangement uses TRBV9 and TRBJ1-3; D is unclear. This CDR3 spans 15 amino acids. Germline CDR1 SGDLS, CDR2 YYNGEE. The V end was cut by 4 bases, the J end by 5 bases, with 16 bases between. The full variable domain, with the rest looked up from reference TRBV9 and TRBJ1-3, is DSGVTQTPKHLITATGQRVTLRCSPRSGDLSVYWYQQSLDQGLQFLIQYYNGEERAKGNILERFSAQQFPDLHSELNLSSLELGDSALYFCASSSRAGWRNTIYFGEGSWLTVV.

This sequence joins TRBV5-1 and TRBJ2-5; the D call may be TRBD1 or TRBD2 (5 bases each). This CDR3 has 13 residues. The germline V gene has CDR1 SGHRS and CDR2 YFSETQ. Trimming took off 3 bases at V and 4 bases at J, with 10 bases between the two ends. The DNA for the CDR3 is TGCGCCAGCAGCTGGGGGTTAGTAGAGACCCAGTACTTC. Translated: CASSWGLVETQYF. Complete variable domain (other parts from reference TRBV5-1 and TRBJ2-5): KAGVTQTPRYLIKTRGQQVTLSCSPISGHRSVSWYQQTPGQGLQFLFEYFSETQRNKGNFPGRFSGRQFSNSRSEMNVSTLELGDSALYLCASSWGLVETQYFGPGTRLLVL.

This clone occurred a few times. CDR3 region: CASSVAGDSSPLHF. The CDR3 region has the DNA TGTGCCAGCAGCGTAGCGGGGGATAGCTCACCCCTCCACTTT. This rearrangement joins TRBV9 to TRBJ1-6; a possible D gene is TRBD1 (5 bases). CDR1 is SGDLS, CDR2 YYNGEE, per germline. This CDR3 is built from 14 residues. Deletions cut 0 bases from V and 10 bases from J, with 11 bases between.

J is TRBJ2-5 and V is TRBV29-1; D unresolved. This CDR3 is 13 amino acids long. Per germline, CDR1 SQVTM and CDR2 ANQGSEA. The germline V and J ends were trimmed by 3 bases and 4 bases, with 12 bases remaining between them. The CDR3: CSVERSLGETQYF. In DNA, the CDR3 is TGCAGCGTTGAGAGGTCTCTCGGAGAGACCCAGTACTTC.

The V call is TRBV4-1, the J call TRBJ2-1; 11 bases are shared with TRBD2. With 1 base clipped from V and 9 bases from J, the junction kept 5 bases outside the gene matches. The CDR3 length is 15 residues. The germline gives CDR1 MGHRA, CDR2 YSYEKL. For the CDR3, the DNA is TGCGCCAGCAGCCAAGCCGCTAGCGGGGGGTTTGAGCAGTTCTTC. Translation gives CASSQAASGGFEQFF.

This chain uses TRBV6-5 with TRBJ1-6; D is undetermined. CDR1 and CDR2 from the germline V gene are MNHEY and SVGAGI. Trimming shortened V by 3 bases and J by 0 bases, and 6 bases separated the two germline ends. The CDR3 runs to 15 residues. The CDR3 DNA reads as TGTGCCAGCAGTTATGAGAGCTCCTATAATTCACCCCTCCACTTT. Protein product: CASSYESSYNSPLHF.

The chain joins TRBV6-6 to TRBJ1-1; possible D gene TRBD1, 5 bases. The V gene's germline CDR1 is MNHNY and CDR2 SVGAGI (reference sequence). V lost 6 bases, J lost 3 bases, and 8 bases lay in between. CDR3 length: 12 residues. The CDR3 DNA follows: TGTGCCAGCAGAGGGACCGACACTGAAGCTTTCTTT. This sequence encodes CASRGTDTEAFF.

V gene TRBV30 combines with J gene TRBJ2-2; 12 nucleotides match TRBD2. CDR3 length: 14 residues. The germline V gene has CDR1 GTSNPN and CDR2 SVGIG (reference sequence). V shed 5 bases and J 8 bases; nucleotides not matched to a gene: 6. CDR3 bases: TGTGCCTGGGCCTCCGGGACTAGCGGGGGGGAGCTGTTTTTT. Its protein is CAWASGTSGGELFF.

In its sample, this clone is medium-sized. The gene calls are TRBV2 and TRBJ1-4; 9 bases line up with TRBD1. The germline V gene encodes CDR1 SNHLY and CDR2 FYNNEI. The CDR3 is made up of 14 amino acids. With 8 bases clipped from V and 8 bases from J, the junction kept 9 bases outside the gene matches. CDR3 loop: CASSEGQGYEKLFF. The DNA of the CDR3 is TGTGCCAGCTCCGAGGGACAGGGCTACGAAAAACTGTTTTTT.

V and J are TRBV25-1 and TRBJ2-7, with TRBD1 identical over 9 bases. The CDR3 has 15 amino acids. Per germline, CDR1 MGHDK and CDR2 SYGVNS. V dropped 2 bases and J dropped 4; count of bases not matched to a gene: 6. In DNA form, the CDR3 reads TGTGCCAGCAGTGAACTACAGGGGGCTAGATACGAGCAGTACTTC. It codes for CASSELQGARYEQYF.

The genes are TRBV6-5 and TRBJ1-5; possible D gene TRBD1, 5 bases. Trimming left V 5 bases short and J 1 base short, with 12 bases between. The CDR3 contains 15 residues. Germline CDR1 is MNHEY and CDR2 is SVGAGI. Here the CDR3 DNA reads TGTGCCAGCAGTAGGACAATCTTCAGCAATCAGCCCCAGCATTTT. This gives the protein CASSRTIFSNQPQHF.

J is TRBJ2-2 and V is TRBV5-8, with D possibly TRBD2 on 5 matching bases. Germline values: CDR1 SGHTS, CDR2 YDEGEE. The CDR3 spans 13 residues. Trimming cost V 0 bases and J 6 bases, with 6 bases left between them. The CDR3 DNA sequence: TGTGCCAGCAGCTTGGGGGGAGCCGGGGAGCTGTTTTTT. This encodes CASSLGGAGELFF.